This T cell receptor (beta chain) comes out of a study of T cells after yellow fever vaccination (dated by TCRdb to the late 2010s). Regarding the complete study: The SMART-Seq v4 Ultra Low Input RNA kit was used to prepare libraries from fractions with low cell numbers. To follow T-cell clones before and after both primary and booster YFV17D yellow fever vaccination, bulk TCR alpha and beta repertoires underwent longitudinal sequencing. The cohort comprised two healthy male donors, one aged 18 to 30 and one aged 30 to 39 years. Blood was collected at multiple timepoints before and after primary and secondary immunization, and bulk PBMC replicates and cell subsets were isolated.

With respect to this clonotype: There is no known antigen for this receptor. It has no much larger one-base neighbor in the sample; base qualities were not kept.

As encoded in the germline V gene, CDR1 is LGHNA while CDR2 is YSLEER. The junction shows trimming of 0 bases on V and 1 base on J, plus 6 bases between the germline ends. The CDR3 runs 15 residues from the cysteine to the phenylalanine. Just the 45-base CDR3 DNA is kept, in frame starting at base 1. Per the publication, the treatment or condition label means: live attenuated yellow fever vaccine strain. PBMCs were isolated from peripheral blood using a standard Ficoll-Paque protocol. CD4 and CD8 T-cell fractions were isolated with Dynabeads CD4 and CD8 positive selection kits. RNA was extracted with TriZol from bulk PBMCs, CD4 and CD8 fractions, and dextramer-positive and dextramer-negative fractions. Overall study results and their limits: The secondary T-cell response was found to be weaker but faster than the primary response, with a peak reached on day 5 rather than on day 15. A small share of clonotypes was detected in both CD4 and CD8 compartments, with the overlap likely arising from convergent recombination. Computational filtering was required because FACS-sorted repertoires could contain abundant contaminating clonotypes from the bulk population. The study included only a couple of donors, which limits how far the findings can be generalized. Most clones expanded after primary vaccination (96% of CD4 and roughly 88% of CD8) were re-detected after the booster, suggesting that broad memory maintenance occurred.

Synthesis of TCR cDNA relied on 5'RACE template switching, a step that introduced a universal primer site along with unique molecular identifiers. Priming for cDNA synthesis came from both the TCR alpha and TCR beta constant segments. Library amplification involved two PCR steps, and the second step added sample barcodes and sequencing adapters. Libraries were sequenced on Illumina HiSeq 2500 (2x100 bp) or NovaSeq (2x150 bp). The authors processed their data as follows. MIGEC handled demultiplexing of reads and collapsing into UMI consensus sequences, while MiXCR performed V(D)J alignment. Vaccine-responding clonotypes were defined with edgeR using replicate PBMC samples, requiring FDR below 0.01 and a log2 fold change above 5 up to day 15. Each bulk clonotype received a CD4 or CD8 identity based on whether the sequenced CD4 or CD8 repertoire contained that clonotype at higher abundance. TCRdb reran the public reads through fastp at Q25 and MiXCR, keeping productive beta chains. Merged by CDR3 protein, the rows form single entries marked with the most common genes and DNA. TCRdb, rather than the study authors, made the V and J calls. The sample table records roughly 250,000 distinct CDR3 sequences; 10% to 15% of these occur just once. The top ten clones comprise 0.5% to 0.6% of the sample.

This chain is built from TRBV4-3 and TRBJ2-2, with the D gene uncertain. The clonotype originates from a man aged 25 to 40 who received the YFV17D yellow fever vaccine. The sample consisted of CD4+ T cells sorted from PBMCs, taken 45 days after the yellow fever booster vaccination. In nucleotide form, the sequence is TGCGCCAGCAGCCAAGAAAGCAGGAACACCGGGGAGCTGTTTTTT. Its product reads: CASSQESRNTGELFF.